The clone carrying this T cell receptor (beta chain) was detected once. Its specificity is unknown. Primers included in the PCR were 60 Vbeta and 13 Jbeta primers. Using immunoSEQ multiplex PCR, the repertoire was profiled, and TCRdb retains in-frame clones only, with some absent. The sample yields about 98,000 clones, 60% to 85% seen once. These data originate in a study of cytomegalovirus exposure and HLA in healthy donors. Broader study findings: A later analysis linked a missense variant in DCLRE1C to the trimming of TCR beta V and J genes.

The V and J ends lost 1 base and 4 bases, in that order; junction bases with no gene match: 3. The length of the CDR3 is 14 residues. The germline V gene encodes CDR1 SGHVS and CDR2 FQNEAQ. The receptor's source is a man in his sixties in good health and CMV-seropositive. The chain has TRBV7-8 and TRBJ1-2; TRBD1 aligns across 7 bases. Sequenced input: PBMCs. In DNA, the CDR3 is TGTGCCAGCAGCTTAGAAGGGGGCGCCTATGGCTACACCTTC. This translates into CASSLEGGAYGYTF.